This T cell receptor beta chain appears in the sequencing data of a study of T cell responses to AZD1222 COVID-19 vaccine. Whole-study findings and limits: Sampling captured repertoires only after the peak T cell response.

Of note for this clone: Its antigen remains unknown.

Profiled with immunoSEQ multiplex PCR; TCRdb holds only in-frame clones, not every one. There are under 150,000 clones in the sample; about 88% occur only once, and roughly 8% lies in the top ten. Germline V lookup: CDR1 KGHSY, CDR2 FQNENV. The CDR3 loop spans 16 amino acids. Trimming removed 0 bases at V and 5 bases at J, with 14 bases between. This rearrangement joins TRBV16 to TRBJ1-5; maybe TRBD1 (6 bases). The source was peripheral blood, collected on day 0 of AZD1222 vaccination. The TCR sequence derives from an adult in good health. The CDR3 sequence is CASSQSLSQGDQPQHF. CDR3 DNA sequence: TGTGCCAGCAGCCAATCTCTTTCACAGGGCGATCAGCCCCAGCATTTT.